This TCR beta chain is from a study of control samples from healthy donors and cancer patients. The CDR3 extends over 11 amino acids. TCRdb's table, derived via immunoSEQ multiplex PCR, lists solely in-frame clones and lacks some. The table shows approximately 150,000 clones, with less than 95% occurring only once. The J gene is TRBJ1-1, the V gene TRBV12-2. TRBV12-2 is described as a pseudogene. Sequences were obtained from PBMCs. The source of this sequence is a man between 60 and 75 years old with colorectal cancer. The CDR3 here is CASRLGTEAFF. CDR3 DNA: TGTGCAAGTCGCTTGGGTACTGAAGCTTTCTTT.